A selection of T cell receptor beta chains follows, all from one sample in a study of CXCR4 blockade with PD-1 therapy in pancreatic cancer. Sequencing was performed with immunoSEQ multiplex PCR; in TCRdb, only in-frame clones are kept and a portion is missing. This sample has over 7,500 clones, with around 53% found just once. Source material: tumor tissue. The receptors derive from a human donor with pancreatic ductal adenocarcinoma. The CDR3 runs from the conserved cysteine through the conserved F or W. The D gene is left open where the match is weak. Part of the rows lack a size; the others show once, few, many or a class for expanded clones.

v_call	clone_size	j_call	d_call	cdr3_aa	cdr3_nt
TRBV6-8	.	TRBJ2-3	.	CASSGALGHVSTDTQYF	TGTGCCAGCAGTGGGGCCCTCGGCCACGTCAGCACAGATACGCAGTATTTT
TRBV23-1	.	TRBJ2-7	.	CASSQGGAGYEQYF	TGCGCCAGCAGTCAGGGCGGGGCTGGATACGAGCAGTACTTC
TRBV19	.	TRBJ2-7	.	CASSLGTHSYEQYF	TGTGCCAGTAGTCTCGGTACTCACTCCTACGAGCAGTACTTC
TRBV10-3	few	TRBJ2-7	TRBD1	CAITGTQGAEQYF	TGTGCCATCACCGGGACCCAGGGGGCCGAGCAGTACTTC
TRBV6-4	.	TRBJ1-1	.	CASSYQMGAEAFF	TGTGCCAGCAGTTACCAAATGGGCGCGGAAGCTTTCTTT
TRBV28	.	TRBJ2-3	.	CASTMQRAADTQYF	TGTGCCAGCACTATGCAGAGGGCGGCAGATACGCAGTATTTT
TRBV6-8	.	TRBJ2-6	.	CATEPRDSGANVLTF	TGTGCCACCGAGCCCAGGGACTCTGGGGCCAACGTCCTGACTTTC
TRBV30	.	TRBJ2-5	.	CAWSSVETQYF	TGTGCCTGGAGTTCTGTTGAGACCCAGTACTTC
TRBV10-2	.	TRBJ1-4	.	CASSDWFGDEGTNEKLFF	TGCGCCAGCAGTGATTGGTTCGGGGACGAGGGGACTAATGAAAAACTGTTTTTT
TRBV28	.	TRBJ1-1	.	CASRVRAAENTEAFF	TGTGCCAGCAGGGTTAGGGCCGCAGAGAACACTGAAGCTTTCTTT